The entry that follows covers one T cell receptor beta chain sequence. This clonotype has more than one count but fewer than ten. No antigen is known for it. No base quality information exists; no much larger clone differs at one position. Taken from cysteine to phenylalanine, the CDR3 has 15 residues. Only CDR3 DNA remains: 45 bases, in frame from the first base. V drops 6 bases and J drops 6 bases, leaving 15 bases in between. The receptor library was made with 5' RACE. Sequencing was carried out with an Illumina HiSeq 2000. Template switching introduced a universal primer binding site; the final cDNA contained a unique molecular identifier, enabling accurate counting of TCR cDNA molecules. First-strand cDNA for TCR alpha and beta chains was synthesized from specific primers in the conserved constant-segment region. To control for contamination, every cDNA library carried two barcodes: a SMART-Mk sample barcode plus Illumina barcodes. TruSeq adapter sequences and Illumina sample barcodes were added in two successive PCR steps. The TCR alpha and beta cDNA libraries were sequenced on the Illumina HiSeq platform using custom primers. Regarding the original processing steps: MiGEC processed the raw reads to extract unique molecular identifiers, while MiXCR was used to determine the CDR3 positions. For each individual, recombination models were inferred using an EM algorithm with the repgenHMM and IGoR tools. Shared clonotypes were analyzed with the tcR package in R, and sharing was normalized by the product of cloneset sizes. To study raw recombination free of thymic and clonal selection effects, out-of-frame nonproductive sequences were analyzed. TCRdb redid the processing of the public reads, applying fastp at Q25 and MiXCR, and retained in-frame beta chains. CDR3 protein sequences are deduplicated, and each keeps its most common genes and DNA. Clone size and V and J calls follow TCRdb, not the original study. Across this sample there are roughly 540,000 distinct CDR3 sequences, with under 25% seen only once. Around 0.9% of the sample comes from the top ten.

The sample originates from a study of identical twins (dated by TCRdb to between 2015 and 2016). Regarding the complete study: To test whether fetal clonotypes persist, the study used deep sequencing on TCR alpha and beta repertoires from monozygotic twins, unrelated adults of various ages, and cord blood. To rule out contamination, the twin experiments were replicated at different times with different library preparation protocols.

Only healthy Caucasian donors were included. The twin cohort comprised three pairs of female monozygotic twins, all aged roughly 18 to 30 years. CD4+ and CD8+ T cell populations were isolated with positive isolation kits from Invitrogen. Study-wide findings and limitations: In monozygotic twins, recombination models systematically underestimated out-of-frame TCR alpha sharing, but the models matched the sharing seen between unrelated individuals. The excess sharing between twins in beta out-of-frame sequences was weaker because fewer shared sequences reduced the signal-to-noise ratio. Conclusions relied on cross-sectional statistical analysis, since the same donors could not be followed over many years. Fewer insertions were carried by abundant cord blood beta clonotypes; a weaker similar trend was observed in young adult naive repertoires, while no such trend was observed in memory repertoires. Compared with coincidental sharing between unrelated individuals, out-of-frame TCR alpha sequences shared between twins showed an excess of sequences with low generation probability. Invariant T cells such as MAIT and iNKT could partly confound zero-insertion analyses, although diverse VJ usage argued against such confounding for most clonotypes.

These data were also filed under a second study, of T cells expressing NK-cell markers. That second publication adds: Three sorted T-cell subsets (CD3+CD56+NKG2C+, CD3+CD56+NKG2C- and CD3+CD56-NKG2C+) from roughly eight donors had their TCR beta-chain repertoires profiled. Of the eight sequenced donors, seven were found to be HCMV-seropositive and one was found to be HCMV-seronegative. To restrict sorting to alphabetaTCR-expressing T cells, an anti-gammadeltaTCR antibody was added in several experiments. In six donors, the dominant CD3+CD56+NKG2C+ clonotypes were found to rank among the top 10 CD8+ clonotypes and to make up roughly 1.0-7.5% of CD8+ T cells. Those dominant clonotypes were again the most abundant among CD3+CD56-NKG2C+ cells in a few donors, at roughly 25-65%. Whether the expanded NKG2C-expressing T cell clones were specific for HCMV antigens remained unclear. All eight donors whose samples were sequenced were randomly selected healthy volunteers, three of them men and five women. A commercial ELISA kit detecting HCMV-specific IgG in serum was used to determine HCMV serostatus. MIGEC handled demultiplexing of the reads and grouping by UMI, while MiTCR was used to assemble and quantify clonotypes. To remove erroneous sequences, TCR cDNA sequences were retained only when supported by two or more reads. The tcR package was used for downstream repertoire analysis, and clonotypes were matched across fractions by CDR3 nucleotide sequence plus V segment. Antigen specificity was annotated against VDJdb with VDJmatch, allowing one amino acid substitution in CDR3.

Sample: CD4+ T cells sorted from blood. The chain was built from TRBV12-3 or TRBV12-4 and TRBJ1-6; matching of 6 bases hints at TRBD1 as the D gene. The TCR was taken from a woman aged 18-35 years in good health. The CDR3 region reads CASSAGQGSNSPLHF. The DNA is TGTGCCAGCAGCGCCGGCCAGGGGAGTAATTCACCCCTCCACTTT.